Below, 9 T cell receptor beta chains from the same sample are listed, as sequenced in a study of blood T cell repertoires in COVID-19. TCRdb's copy holds only in-frame clones and misses some; the assay was immunoSEQ multiplex PCR. The sample carries some 150,000 clones, around four fifths recorded once. The specimen was peripheral blood. The origin of the receptors is a human donor in a cohort sampled during active COVID-19.

V gene TRBV10-3 combines with J gene TRBJ1-1; 8 bases agree with TRBD1. Per germline, CDR1 ENHRY and CDR2 SYGVKD. This CDR3 comprises 14 residues. J gave up 5 bases and V 4 bases, and 6 bases lay outside the gene matches. The CDR3: CAISGGQEVTEAFF. CDR3 in DNA: TGTGCCATCAGTGGGGGACAGGAGGTAACTGAAGCTTTCTTT.

The chain is built from TRBV24-1 and TRBJ1-3; D possibly corresponds to TRBD1 (6 bases). V lost 1 base and J lost 4, with 25 bases in between. Germline V gene data show CDR1 as KGHDR and CDR2 as SFDVKD. The CDR3 extends over 20 amino acids. In nucleotides, the CDR3 is TGTGCCACCAGTGATTTACGGGGGGCCAGTGAAGACCGCCCGGGAAACACCATATATTTT. Protein sequence: CATSDLRGASEDRPGNTIYF.

The chain is built from TRBV28 and TRBJ2-7; D gene ambiguous. CDR3 length equals 11 residues. Trimming took 6 bases from V and 0 from J, leaving 3 bases between them. CDR1 is MDHEN, CDR2 SYDVKM, per germline. DNA of the CDR3: TGTGCCAGCAGGGCCTCCTACGAGCAGTACTTC. This translates into CASRASYEQYF.

The chain is built from TRBV11-1 and TRBJ2-1, with 8 nucleotides matching TRBD2. Germline V gene sequence: CDR1 SGHAT, CDR2 FQDESV (reference sequence). Germline trimming cut 7 bases from V and 4 bases from J; bases unmatched to any gene: 12. The CDR3 is made up of 16 amino acids. CDR3 DNA: TGTGCCAGCACCAGAAGTGCGGGGGGCCGGTACAATGAGCAGTTCTTC. Its translation is CASTRSAGGRYNEQFF.

The genes are TRBV12-3 or TRBV12-4 and TRBJ1-1; TRBD1 aligns across 7 bases. Trimming took 6 bases from V and 7 from J; bases not matched to a gene: 8. The CDR3 extends over 13 amino acids. The CDR3 sequence is CASSPRTGREAFF. The CDR3 DNA reads TGTGCCAGCAGCCCCCGGACAGGTCGTGAAGCTTTCTTT.

The chain joins TRBV28 to TRBJ1-3, with D possibly being TRBD1 (6 bases). Germline-derived CDR1 and CDR2 are MDHEN and SYDVKM. The CDR3 has 17 residues. Trimming took 8 bases from V and 0 from J, leaving 20 bases between them. The CDR3 loop is CASGRGGGTSSGNTIYF. In DNA, the CDR3 is TGTGCCAGCGGCCGGGGTGGGGGCACAAGCTCTGGAAACACCATATATTTT.

The chain uses TRBV27 and TRBJ1-5; 8 bases map to TRBD1. After removal of 7 bases from V and 2 bases from J, the junction contained 1 base not matched to a gene. CDR1 MNHEY and CDR2 SMNVEV come from the germline V gene (reference sequence). The CDR3 consists of 13 residues. The CDR3 sequence is CASKGQGNQPQHF. The CDR3 region has the DNA TGTGCCAGCAAGGGACAGGGCAATCAGCCCCAGCATTTT.

This clone showed up just once. The chain uses TRBV27 and TRBJ2-7; 7 nucleotides align to TRBD1. V trimming: 5 bases; J trimming: 2 bases; junction bases outside the gene matches: 9. The CDR3 runs to 15 residues. Germline V gene sequence: CDR1 MNHEY, CDR2 SMNVEV (reference sequence). The CDR3 here is CASSKTGTAPYEQYF. The CDR3 DNA reads as TGTGCCAGCAGTAAAACCGGGACAGCCCCCTACGAGCAGTACTTC.

The genes are TRBV2 and TRBJ1-2; weak D call: TRBD1 (6 bases). Per the germline V gene, CDR1 is SNHLY and CDR2 is FYNNEI. This CDR3 comprises 14 residues. V dropped 2 bases and J dropped 6 bases, with 13 bases sitting between them. CDR3 DNA sequence: TGTGCCAGCAGTGAAAATGAGGGGGTCGATGGCTACACCTTC. Amino acids: CASSENEGVDGYTF.